These T cell receptor beta chains were read from a single sample in a study of Ad26.COV2.S vaccination and SARS-CoV-2 variants. The repertoire was sequenced with immunoSEQ multiplex PCR; TCRdb's copy has only in-frame clones and lacks some. The table has about 420,000 clones, 88% seen once; the top ten hold 3.6%. The material was peripheral blood, obtained in a trial of Ad26.COV2.S vaccine versus placebo. These receptors all stem from a person aged 18 to 59 who received the Ad26.COV2.S COVID-19 vaccine or a placebo. The CDR3 runs from the conserved cysteine through the conserved F or W. Fields, in order: clone size, V gene, D gene, J gene, CDR3 protein, CDR3 DNA. D genes are given only for firm matches. Size tells how often a clone was seen (once, few, many) or the class of an expanded clone, and some rows leave it out.

size: .
V: TRBV28
D: .
J: TRBJ1-1
CDR3: CASGGGVNTEAFF
DNA: TGTGCCAGCGGGGGGGGTGTGAACACTGAAGCTTTCTTT

size: .
V: TRBV24-1
D: TRBD1
J: TRBJ2-2
CDR3: CATSDLGGQGLAGELFF
DNA: TGTGCCACCAGTGATTTAGGCGGACAGGGTTTGGCCGGGGAGCTGTTTTTT

size: .
V: TRBV2
D: .
J: TRBJ2-5
CDR3: CASSEWGGGRTKETQYF
DNA: TGTGCCAGCAGTGAGTGGGGTGGGGGCAGGACAAAAGAGACCCAGTACTTC

size: few
V: TRBV7-3
D: .
J: TRBJ2-2
CDR3: CASSLGGGFYTGELFF
DNA: TGTGCCAGCAGCTTAGGTGGGGGGTTCTACACCGGGGAGCTGTTTTTT

size: .
V: TRBV5-1
D: .
J: TRBJ2-5
CDR3: CASSLEPEETQYF
DNA: TGCGCCAGCAGCTTGGAACCTGAAGAGACCCAGTACTTC

size: .
V: TRBV7-2
D: .
J: TRBJ2-6
CDR3: CASSSTVGGSGANVLTF
DNA: TGTGCCAGCAGCTCAACGGTCGGGGGCTCTGGGGCCAACGTCCTGACTTTC

size: .
V: TRBV6-4
D: .
J: TRBJ1-1
CDR3: CASSRDRGNTEAFF
DNA: TGTGCCAGCAGTAGGGACCGGGGGAACACTGAAGCTTTCTTT

size: .
V: TRBV9
D: TRBD1
J: TRBJ1-2
CDR3: CASSGWTGHYYGYTF
DNA: TGTGCCAGCAGCGGCTGGACAGGGCACTACTATGGCTACACCTTC

size: .
V: TRBV6-2/TRBV6-3
D: .
J: TRBJ1-2
CDR3: CASSYPPQEVYGYTF
DNA: TGTGCCAGCAGTTACCCCCCCCAGGAGGTCTATGGCTACACCTTC

size: .
V: TRBV5-1
D: TRBD1
J: TRBJ2-3
CDR3: CASSLRQGADTQYF
DNA: TGCGCCAGCAGCTTACGACAGGGTGCAGATACGCAGTATTTT

size: .
V: TRBV4-3
D: TRBD1
J: TRBJ1-1
CDR3: CASSQVDRGSMNTEAFF
DNA: TGCGCCAGCAGCCAAGTCGACAGGGGGTCTATGAACACTGAAGCTTTCTTT

size: once
V: TRBV12-3/TRBV12-4
D: .
J: TRBJ2-3
CDR3: CASRTDLTDTQYF
DNA: TGTGCCAGCAGGACGGACTTAACAGATACGCAGTATTTT

size: .
V: TRBV14
D: .
J: TRBJ1-2
CDR3: CASSQDYGFSGYTF
DNA: TGTGCCAGCAGCCAAGATTACGGGTTTTCTGGCTACACCTTC

size: .
V: TRBV7-3
D: .
J: TRBJ1-6
CDR3: CASSLTPRGTSPLHF
DNA: TGTGCCAGCAGCTTAACGCCAAGGGGCACTTCACCCCTCCACTTT

size: .
V: TRBV25-1
D: TRBD2
J: TRBJ2-2
CDR3: CASSPRGGSGELFF
DNA: TGTGCCAGCAGTCCCCGGGGGGGTTCCGGGGAGCTGTTTTTT

size: .
V: TRBV4-3
D: TRBD2
J: TRBJ2-1
CDR3: CASSQDWTSNEQFF
DNA: TGCGCCAGCAGCCAAGACTGGACTAGCAATGAGCAGTTCTTC

size: once
V: TRBV6-5
D: .
J: TRBJ1-2
CDR3: CASNPIRGRYGYTF
DNA: TGTGCCAGCAATCCAATCCGAGGGCGCTATGGCTACACCTTC

size: .
V: TRBV7-9
D: TRBD1
J: TRBJ2-2
CDR3: CASSLFGTGVTGELFF
DNA: TGTGCCAGCAGCTTATTCGGGACAGGGGTCACCGGGGAGCTGTTTTTT

size: .
V: TRBV5-1
D: TRBD1
J: TRBJ2-1
CDR3: CASSFSGGEYNEQFF
DNA: TGCGCCAGCAGCTTCTCAGGGGGTGAATACAATGAGCAGTTCTTC

size: .
V: TRBV5-1
D: TRBD1
J: TRBJ2-5
CDR3: CASRPTRQGVFVGQETQYF
DNA: TGCGCCAGCAGGCCAACCCGACAGGGGGTCTTCGTTGGTCAAGAGACCCAGTACTTC

size: .
V: TRBV6-2/TRBV6-3
D: .
J: TRBJ2-7
CDR3: CASSKDSSYEQYF
DNA: TGTGCCAGCAGTAAGGACAGCTCCTACGAGCAGTACTTC

size: .
V: TRBV6-2/TRBV6-3
D: TRBD2
J: TRBJ2-5
CDR3: CASSYLSASSAGGLRKETQYF
DNA: TGTGCCAGCAGTTATTTGAGCGCTTCTTCGGCGGGGGGCCTGAGGAAAGAGACCCAGTACTTC

size: .
V: TRBV19
D: .
J: TRBJ2-7
CDR3: CASSSDRPYEQYF
DNA: TGTGCCAGTAGTAGCGACAGGCCCTACGAGCAGTACTTC

size: .
V: TRBV6-4
D: TRBD2
J: TRBJ2-2
CDR3: CASKDQGGDTGELFF
DNA: TGTGCCAGCAAGGACCAGGGAGGGGACACCGGGGAGCTGTTTTTT

size: .
V: TRBV5-6
D: .
J: TRBJ2-1
CDR3: CASYLWQGGEQFF
DNA: TGTGCCAGCTACCTGTGGCAGGGGGGCGAGCAGTTCTTC

size: .
V: TRBV5-4
D: .
J: TRBJ2-1
CDR3: CASSLLYNEQFF
DNA: TGTGCCAGCAGCTTATTGTACAATGAGCAGTTCTTC